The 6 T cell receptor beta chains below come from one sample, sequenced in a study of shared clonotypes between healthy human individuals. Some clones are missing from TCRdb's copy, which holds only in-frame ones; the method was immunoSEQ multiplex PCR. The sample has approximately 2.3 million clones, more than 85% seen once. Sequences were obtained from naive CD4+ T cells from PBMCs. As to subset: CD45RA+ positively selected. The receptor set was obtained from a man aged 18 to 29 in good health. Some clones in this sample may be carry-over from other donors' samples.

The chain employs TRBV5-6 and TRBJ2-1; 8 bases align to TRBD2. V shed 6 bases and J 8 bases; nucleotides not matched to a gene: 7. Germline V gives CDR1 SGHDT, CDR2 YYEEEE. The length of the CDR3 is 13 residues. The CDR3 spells CASTLSGIDEQFF. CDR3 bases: TGTGCCAGCACCCTTAGCGGGATTGATGAGCAGTTCTTC.

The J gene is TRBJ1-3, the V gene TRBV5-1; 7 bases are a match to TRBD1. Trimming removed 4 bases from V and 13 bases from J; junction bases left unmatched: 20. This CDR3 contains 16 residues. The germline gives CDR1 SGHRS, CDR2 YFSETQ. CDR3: CASSREGPTGARTIYF. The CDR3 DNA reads TGCGCCAGCAGCCGTGAGGGGCCAACAGGGGCCCGGACGATATATTTT. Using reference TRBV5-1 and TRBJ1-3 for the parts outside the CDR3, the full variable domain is KAGVTQTPRYLIKTRGQQVTLSCSPISGHRSVSWYQQTPGQGLQFLFEYFSETQRNKGNFPGRFSGRQFSNSRSEMNVSTLELGDSALYLCASSREGPTGARTIYFGEGSWLTVV.

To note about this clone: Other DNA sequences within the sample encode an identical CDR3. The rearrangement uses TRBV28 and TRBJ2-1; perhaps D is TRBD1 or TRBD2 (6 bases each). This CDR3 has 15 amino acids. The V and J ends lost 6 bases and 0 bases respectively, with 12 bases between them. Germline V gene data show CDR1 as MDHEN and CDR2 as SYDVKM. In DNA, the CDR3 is TGTGCCAGCAGCCTCCCGGGGGCCTCCTACAATGAGCAGTTCTTC. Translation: CASSLPGASYNEQFF.

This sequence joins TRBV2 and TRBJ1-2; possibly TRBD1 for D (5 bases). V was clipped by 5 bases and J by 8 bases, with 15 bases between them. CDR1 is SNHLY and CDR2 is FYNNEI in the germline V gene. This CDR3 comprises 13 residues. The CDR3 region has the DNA TGTGCCAGCAGTACTAGGGACGCCGGGGGCTACACCTTC. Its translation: CASSTRDAGGYTF.

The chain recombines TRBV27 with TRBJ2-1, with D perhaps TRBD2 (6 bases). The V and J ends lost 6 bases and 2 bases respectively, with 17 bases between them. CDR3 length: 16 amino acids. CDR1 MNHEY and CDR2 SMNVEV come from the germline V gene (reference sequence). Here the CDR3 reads CASRKVAVPTYNEQFF. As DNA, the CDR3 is TGTGCCAGCAGAAAAGTAGCGGTGCCCACCTACAATGAGCAGTTCTTC.

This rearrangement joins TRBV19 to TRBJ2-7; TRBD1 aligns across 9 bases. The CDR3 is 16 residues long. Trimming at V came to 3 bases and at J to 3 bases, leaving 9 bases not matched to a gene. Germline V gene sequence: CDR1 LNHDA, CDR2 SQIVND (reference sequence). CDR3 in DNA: TGTGCCAGTAGTATTCTCCCCGGGACAGGGTACTACGAGCAGTACTTC. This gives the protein CASSILPGTGYYEQYF.